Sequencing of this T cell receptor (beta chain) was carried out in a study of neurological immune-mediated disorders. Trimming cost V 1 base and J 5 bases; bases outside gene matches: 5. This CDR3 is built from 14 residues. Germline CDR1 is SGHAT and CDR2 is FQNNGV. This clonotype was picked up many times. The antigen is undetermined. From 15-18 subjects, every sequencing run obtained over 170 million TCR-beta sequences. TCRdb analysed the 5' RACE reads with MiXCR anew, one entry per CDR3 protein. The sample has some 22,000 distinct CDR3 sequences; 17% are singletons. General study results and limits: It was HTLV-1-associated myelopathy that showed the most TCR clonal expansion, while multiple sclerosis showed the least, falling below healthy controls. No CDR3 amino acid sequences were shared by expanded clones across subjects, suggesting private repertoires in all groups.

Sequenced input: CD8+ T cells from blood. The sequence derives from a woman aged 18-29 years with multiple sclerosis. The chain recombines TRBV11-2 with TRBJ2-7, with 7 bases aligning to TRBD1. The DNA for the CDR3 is TGTGCCAGCAGCTTAGCAGGGACAGCCCACGAGCAGTACGTC. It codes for CASSLAGTAHEQYV.